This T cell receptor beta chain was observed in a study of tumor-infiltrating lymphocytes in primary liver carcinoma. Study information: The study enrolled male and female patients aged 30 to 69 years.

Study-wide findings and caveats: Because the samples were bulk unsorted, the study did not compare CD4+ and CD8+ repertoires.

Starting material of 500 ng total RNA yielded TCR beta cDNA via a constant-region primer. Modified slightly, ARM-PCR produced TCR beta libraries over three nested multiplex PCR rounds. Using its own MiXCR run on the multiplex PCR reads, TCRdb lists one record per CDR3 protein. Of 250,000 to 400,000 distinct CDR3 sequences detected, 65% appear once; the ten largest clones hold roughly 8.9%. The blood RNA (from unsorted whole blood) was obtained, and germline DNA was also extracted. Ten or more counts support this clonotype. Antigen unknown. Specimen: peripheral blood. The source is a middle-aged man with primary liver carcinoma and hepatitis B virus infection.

CDR3 residues: CASSHPYLGEAFF. As DNA, the CDR3 is TGTGCCAGCAGCCACCCCTACCTCGGTGAAGCTTTCTTT. This chain connects TRBV6-5 to TRBJ1-1; D remains ambiguous. This CDR3 contains 13 residues. CDR1 MNHEY and CDR2 SVGAGI come from the germline V gene. V lost 6 bases and J 7 bases, leaving 15 bases between the germline ends.